The entry below describes one T cell receptor (beta chain). Its antigen remains unknown. This sample is drawn from a study of CXCR3-negative and CXCR3-positive naive CD8 T cells. Findings of the study overall: Naive cells positive for CXCR3 carried more hydrophobic TRB CDR3s than CXCR3-negative ones.

The method, 5' RACE with UMI labels, was used to prepare the TRB cDNA libraries. TCRdb processed the 5' RACE reads again and assigns one entry to each CDR3 protein, with no DNA. This sample's table reports under 150,000 distinct CDR3 sequences. The CDR3 consists of 15 residues. Germline values: CDR1 LGHNT, CDR2 FRNRAP. The source is a human donor in good health. Some clones in this sample may be carry-over from other donors' samples. This sequence joins TRBV12-5 and TRBJ2-1; TCRdb indicates TRBD1, and absent DNA this call remains unverified. Material for sequencing was naive CXCR3+ CD8+ T cells from blood. As to subset: CD45RO-CCR7+CD27+CD95- naive CD8+ T cells expressing CXCR3 (TNR3+). CDR3 protein: CASGLSLGDYNEQFF. Based on the CDR3 plus reference TRBV12-5 and TRBJ2-1, the full variable domain is DARVTQTPRHKVTEMGQEVTMRCQPILGHNTVFWYRQTMMQGLELLAYFRNRAPLDDSGMPKDRFSAEMPDATLATLKIQPSEPRDSAVYFCASGLSLGDYNEQFFGPGTRLTVL.